This TCR beta chain is drawn from a study of T cell responses to AZD1222 COVID-19 vaccine. Study results and caveats: Nearly half of spike-specific TCRs reportedly go after variant regions that carry no mutations. Repertoires in all cases were sampled only once the peak T cell response had passed. The CD4 TCRs associated with vaccination extended across spike and predominated at 160-218 and 743-854.

In the case of this clone: Its antigen is currently unknown.

Second-dose schedules of about 4 or about 12 weeks were combined. Data came from immunoSEQ multiplex PCR; TCRdb stores just in-frame clones and leaves some out. The table has fewer than 120,000 clones, about nine tenths seen once. Sequenced material: peripheral blood, taken 28 days after the second AZD1222 dose. The TCR sequence derives from an adult who received the AZD1222 COVID-19 vaccine.

CDR3 coding DNA: TGTGCCAGCAGCACCGTGGGGGCCCGTAGCACAGATACGCAGTATTTT. Protein sequence: CASSTVGARSTDTQYF. The V and J genes are TRBV11-2 and TRBJ2-3; tentative D call: TRBD1 (6 bases). Germline-derived CDR1 and CDR2 are SGHAT and FQNNGV. CDR3 length equals 16 residues. The germline V and J ends were trimmed by 5 bases and 0 bases, with 15 bases remaining between them.